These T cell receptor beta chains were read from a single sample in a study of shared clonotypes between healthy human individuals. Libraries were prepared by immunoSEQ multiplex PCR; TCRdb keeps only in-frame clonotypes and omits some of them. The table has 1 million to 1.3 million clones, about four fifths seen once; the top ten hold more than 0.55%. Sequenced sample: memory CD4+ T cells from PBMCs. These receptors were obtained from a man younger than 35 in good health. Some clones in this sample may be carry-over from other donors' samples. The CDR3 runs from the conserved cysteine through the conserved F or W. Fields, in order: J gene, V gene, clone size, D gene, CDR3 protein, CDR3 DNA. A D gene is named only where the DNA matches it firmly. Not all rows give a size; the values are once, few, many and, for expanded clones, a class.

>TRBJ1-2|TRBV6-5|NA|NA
CASTSGVFRNYGYTF
TGTGCCAGCACCAGTGGGGTTTTCAGGAACTATGGCTACACCTTC
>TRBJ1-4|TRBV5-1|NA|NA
CASSLVGVPNEKLFF
TGCGCCAGCAGCTTGGTGGGGGTGCCTAATGAAAAACTGTTTTTT
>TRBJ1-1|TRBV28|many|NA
CASSHRHMNTEAFF
TGTGCCAGCAGCCATAGACACATGAACACTGAAGCTTTCTTT
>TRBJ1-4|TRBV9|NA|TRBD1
CASSGGQGAEKLFF
TGTGCCAGCAGCGGGGGACAGGGGGCAGAAAAACTGTTTTTT
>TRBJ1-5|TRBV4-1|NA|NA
CASSQDTPGYQPQHF
TGCGCCAGCAGCCAAGATACCCCCGGTTATCAGCCCCAGCATTTT
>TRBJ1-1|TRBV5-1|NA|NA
CASSFFGTNTEAFF
TGCGCCAGCAGCTTCTTCGGAACGAACACTGAAGCTTTCTTT
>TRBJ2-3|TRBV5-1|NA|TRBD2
CASSSGGTSGTTTQYF
TGCGCCAGCAGCTCGGGAGGGACTAGCGGGACTACTACGCAGTATTTT
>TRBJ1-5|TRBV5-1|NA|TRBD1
CASSSGTGNQPQHF
TGCGCCAGCAGCTCCGGGACAGGCAATCAGCCCCAGCATTTT
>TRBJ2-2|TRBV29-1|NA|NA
CSVETGRMATGELFF
TGCAGCGTTGAGACAGGCAGGATGGCTACCGGGGAGCTGTTTTTT
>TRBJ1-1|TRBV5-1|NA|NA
CASSVRQGEAFF
TGCGCCAGCAGCGTACGACAAGGGGAAGCTTTCTTT
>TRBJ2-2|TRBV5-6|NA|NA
CASSSSLFSGELFF
TGTGCCAGCAGCTCCTCTCTTTTCTCCGGGGAGCTGTTTTTT
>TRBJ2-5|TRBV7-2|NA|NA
CASTRGGNHQETQYF
TGTGCCAGCACCAGGGGCGGGAACCACCAAGAGACCCAGTACTTC
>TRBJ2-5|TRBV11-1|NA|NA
CASSPRDAQETQYF
TGTGCCAGCAGCCCCCGGGACGCTCAAGAGACCCAGTACTTC
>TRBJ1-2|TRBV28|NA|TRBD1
CASSPPRGRLYGYTF
TGTGCCAGCAGCCCGCCCAGGGGGCGTTTATATGGCTACACCTTC
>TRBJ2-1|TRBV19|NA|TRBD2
CASRGLAYNEQFF
TGTGCCAGTAGGGGACTAGCCTACAATGAGCAGTTCTTC
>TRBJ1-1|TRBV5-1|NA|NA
CASSLVLGRKTEAFF
TGCGCCAGCAGCTTGGTTTTGGGTAGGAAGACTGAAGCTTTCTTT
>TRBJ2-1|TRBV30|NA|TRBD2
CAWSVGGSGYNEQFF
TGTGCCTGGAGTGTAGGCGGGAGCGGTTACAATGAGCAGTTCTTC
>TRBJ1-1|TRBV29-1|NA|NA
CSVGLVAEAFF
TGCAGCGTCGGACTGGTCGCTGAAGCTTTCTTT
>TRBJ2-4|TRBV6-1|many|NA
CASSVGVLAKNIQYF
TGTGCCAGCAGTGTCGGGGTACTAGCCAAAAACATTCAGTACTTC
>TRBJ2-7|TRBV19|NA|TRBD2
CASSPSGTTYEQYF
TGTGCCAGTAGTCCTAGCGGGACCACCTACGAGCAGTACTTC
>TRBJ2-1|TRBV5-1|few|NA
CASSSRTVHNEQFF
TGCGCCAGCAGCTCCCGGACGGTCCACAATGAGCAGTTCTTC
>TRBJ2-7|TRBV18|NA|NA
CASSTGRSSYEQYF
TGTGCCAGCTCAACCGGCCGAAGCTCCTACGAGCAGTACTTC
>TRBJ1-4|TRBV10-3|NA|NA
CAISEQQGPNEKLFF
TGTGCCATCAGCGAACAACAGGGTCCTAATGAAAAACTGTTTTTT
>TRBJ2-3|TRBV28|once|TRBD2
CASVVAGDSDTQYF
TGTGCCAGCGTTGTTGCGGGGGACTCAGATACGCAGTATTTT
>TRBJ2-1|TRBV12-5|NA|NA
CASGQRTSRGEQFF
TGTGCTAGTGGTCAGAGGACCTCCCGGGGTGAGCAGTTCTTC
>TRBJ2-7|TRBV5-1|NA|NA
CASSVPQGYEQYF
TGCGCCAGCAGCGTCCCACAGGGTTACGAGCAGTACTTC
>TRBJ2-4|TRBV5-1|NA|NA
CASRVTGVAKNIQYF
TGCGCCAGCAGGGTAACAGGTGTGGCCAAAAACATTCAGTACTTC
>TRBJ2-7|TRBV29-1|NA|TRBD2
CSGRTSGNSHEQYF
TGCAGCGGTAGGACTAGCGGGAACTCCCACGAGCAGTACTTC
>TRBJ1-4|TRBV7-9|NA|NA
CASSTHGALNEKLFF
TGTGCCAGCAGCACACACGGTGCCCTAAATGAAAAACTGTTTTTT
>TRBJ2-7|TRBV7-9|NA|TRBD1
CASSRRTGRTYEQYF
TGTGCCAGCAGCAGACGGACAGGCCGAACCTACGAGCAGTACTTC
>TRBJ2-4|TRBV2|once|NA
CASRGDIAKNIQYF
TGTGCCAGCAGGGGGGACATAGCCAAAAACATTCAGTACTTC
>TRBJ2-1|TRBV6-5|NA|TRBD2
CASSSGAGSAYNEQFF
TGTGCCAGCAGTTCCGGAGCGGGAAGCGCCTACAATGAGCAGTTCTTC
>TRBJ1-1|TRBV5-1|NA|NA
CASTSGGNTEAFF
TGCGCCAGCACCTCCGGGGGCAACACTGAAGCTTTCTTT
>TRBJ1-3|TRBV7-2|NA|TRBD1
CASSPTGGRDTIYF
TGTGCCAGCAGCCCGACAGGGGGCAGGGACACCATATATTTT
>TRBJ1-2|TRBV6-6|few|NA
CASSYSAGLTF
TGTGCCAGCAGTTACTCGGCAGGGCTCACCTTC
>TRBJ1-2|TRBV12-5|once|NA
CASAPGGAGDYGYTF
TGTGCTAGTGCCCCGGGGGGGGCCGGGGACTATGGCTACACCTTC